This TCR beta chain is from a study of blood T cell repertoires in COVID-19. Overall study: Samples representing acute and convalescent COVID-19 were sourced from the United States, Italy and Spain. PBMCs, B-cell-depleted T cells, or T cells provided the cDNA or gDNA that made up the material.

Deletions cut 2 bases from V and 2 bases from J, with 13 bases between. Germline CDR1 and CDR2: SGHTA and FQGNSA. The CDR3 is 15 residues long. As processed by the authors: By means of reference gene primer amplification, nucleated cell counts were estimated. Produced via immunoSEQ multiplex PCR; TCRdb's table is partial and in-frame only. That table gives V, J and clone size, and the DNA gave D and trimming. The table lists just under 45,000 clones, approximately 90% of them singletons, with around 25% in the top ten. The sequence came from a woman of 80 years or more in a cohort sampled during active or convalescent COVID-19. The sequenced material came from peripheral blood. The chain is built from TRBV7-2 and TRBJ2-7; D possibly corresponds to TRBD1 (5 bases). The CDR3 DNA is TGTGCCAGCAGCTTACTTTCGCGACAGACCTACGAGCAGTACTTC. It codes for CASSLLSRQTYEQYF. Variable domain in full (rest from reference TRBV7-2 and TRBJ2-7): GAGVSQSPSNKVTEKGKDVELRCDPISGHTALYWYRQSLGQGLEFLIYFQGNSAPDKSGLPSDRFSAERTGGSVSTLTIQRTQQEDSAVYLCASSLLSRQTYEQYFGPGTRLTVT.